The T cell receptor (beta chain) described here comes from a study of Ad26.COV2.S vaccination and SARS-CoV-2 variants. Study details: A COV1001 Ad26.COV2.S trial-arm participant provided the sample. Into the muscle, Ad26.COV2.S was dosed once or twice, 56 days apart. Regarding the study as a whole: Measures of TCR breadth and depth may have fallen short of total T cell responses. Once vaccination had occurred, spike-specific CD8+ and CD4+ T cell responses reportedly showed substantial breadth.

Data came from immunoSEQ multiplex PCR; TCRdb stores just in-frame clones and leaves some out. Counted here are 400,000 to 450,000 clones, 90% occurring once; the ten biggest clones make up 9% to 15%. Treatment in this sample: roughly 20 received Ad26.COV2.S at low or high dose, single or two shots; about 5 received placebo; per-sample allocation not given. The study sampled participants on day 63 after the first vaccine or placebo injection. Of note for this clone: Its antigen is currently unknown.

The germline gives CDR1 SQVTM, CDR2 ANQGSEA. There are 11 residues in the CDR3. Trimming pared 3 bases from V and 4 bases from J, leaving 4 bases between. The source was peripheral blood, collected in a trial of Ad26.COV2.S vaccine versus placebo. The chain carries TRBV29-1 and TRBJ2-1; D not certain. The TCR was taken from a person between 18 and 65 years old who received the Ad26.COV2.S COVID-19 vaccine or a placebo. The CDR3 is CSVDLYNEQFF. The CDR3 nucleotides are TGCAGCGTTGATCTTTACAATGAGCAGTTCTTC.